The clone carrying this T cell receptor (beta chain) appeared a few times. Other DNA sequences in the same sample also yield this CDR3. This sample is drawn from a study of control samples from healthy donors and cancer patients. Only in-frame clones appear in the TCRdb table, and some are missing; sequencing was by immunoSEQ multiplex PCR. The data hold roughly 180,000 clones, with 90% to 95% observed a single time. With 5 bases clipped from V and 12 bases from J, the junction kept 10 bases outside the gene matches. This CDR3 region has 14 residues. CDR1 is PRHDT and CDR2 is FYEKMQ in the germline V gene (reference sequence).

The specimen sequenced was blood. The TCR originated in a woman younger than 30 in good health. The chain joins TRBV13 to TRBJ1-6, with TRBD1 matching over 7 bases. The CDR3 DNA sequence: TGTGCCAGCAGCCCCGACACAGGGGTTGGACCCCTCCACTTT. It specifies CASSPDTGVGPLHF.